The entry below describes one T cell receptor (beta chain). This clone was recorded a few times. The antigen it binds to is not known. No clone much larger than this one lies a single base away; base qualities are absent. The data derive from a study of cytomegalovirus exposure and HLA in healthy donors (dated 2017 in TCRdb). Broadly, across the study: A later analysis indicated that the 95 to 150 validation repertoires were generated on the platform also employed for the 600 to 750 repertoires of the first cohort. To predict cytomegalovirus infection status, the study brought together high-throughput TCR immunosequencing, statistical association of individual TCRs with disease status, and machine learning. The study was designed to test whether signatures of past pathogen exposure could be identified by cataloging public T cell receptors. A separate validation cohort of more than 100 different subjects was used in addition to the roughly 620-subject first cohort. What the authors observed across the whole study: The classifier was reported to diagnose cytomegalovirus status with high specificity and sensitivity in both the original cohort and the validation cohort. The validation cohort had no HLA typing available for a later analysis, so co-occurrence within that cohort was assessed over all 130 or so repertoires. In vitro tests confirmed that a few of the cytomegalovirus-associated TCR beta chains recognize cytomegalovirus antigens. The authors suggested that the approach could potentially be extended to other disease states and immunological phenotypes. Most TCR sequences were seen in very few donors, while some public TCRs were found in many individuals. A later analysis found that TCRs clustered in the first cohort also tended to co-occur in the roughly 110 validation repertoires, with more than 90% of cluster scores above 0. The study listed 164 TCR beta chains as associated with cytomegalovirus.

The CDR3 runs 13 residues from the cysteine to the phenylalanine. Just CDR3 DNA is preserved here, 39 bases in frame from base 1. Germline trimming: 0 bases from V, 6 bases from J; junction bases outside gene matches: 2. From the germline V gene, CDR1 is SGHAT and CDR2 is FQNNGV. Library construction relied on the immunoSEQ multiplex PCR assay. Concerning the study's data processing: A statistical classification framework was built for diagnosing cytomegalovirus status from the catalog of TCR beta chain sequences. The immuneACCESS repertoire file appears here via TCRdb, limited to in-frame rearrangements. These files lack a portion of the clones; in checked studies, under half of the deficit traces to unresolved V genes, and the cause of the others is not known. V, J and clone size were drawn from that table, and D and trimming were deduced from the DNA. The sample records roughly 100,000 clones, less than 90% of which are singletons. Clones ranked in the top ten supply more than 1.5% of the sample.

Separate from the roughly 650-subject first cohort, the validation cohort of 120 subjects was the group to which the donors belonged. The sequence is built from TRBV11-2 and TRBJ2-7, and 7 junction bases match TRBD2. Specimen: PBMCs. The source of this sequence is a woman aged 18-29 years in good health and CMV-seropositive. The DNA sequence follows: TGTGCCAGCAGCTTAGACAGGGAGGGCGAGCAGTACTTC. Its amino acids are CASSLDREGEQYF.